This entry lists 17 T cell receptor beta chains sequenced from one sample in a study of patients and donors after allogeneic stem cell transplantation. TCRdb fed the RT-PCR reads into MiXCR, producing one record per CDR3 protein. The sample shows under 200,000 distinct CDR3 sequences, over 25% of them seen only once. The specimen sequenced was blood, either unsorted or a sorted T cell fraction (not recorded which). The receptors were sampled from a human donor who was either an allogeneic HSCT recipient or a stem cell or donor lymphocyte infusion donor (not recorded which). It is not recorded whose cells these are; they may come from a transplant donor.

The CDR3 nucleotides are TGTGCCTGGATGGAGGACTACAATGAGCAGTTCTTC. It translates to CAWMEDYNEQFF. The chain joins TRBV30 to TRBJ2-1; D is perhaps TRBD2 (5 bases). The CDR3 spans 12 residues. The V and J ends lost 4 bases and 3 bases respectively, with 7 bases between them. Germline CDR1 and CDR2: GTSNPN and SVGIG (reference sequence).

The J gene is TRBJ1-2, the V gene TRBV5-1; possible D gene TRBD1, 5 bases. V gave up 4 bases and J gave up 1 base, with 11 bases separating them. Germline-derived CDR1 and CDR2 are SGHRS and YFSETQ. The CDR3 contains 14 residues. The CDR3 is CASSPEGLNYGYTF. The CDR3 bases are TGCGCCAGCAGCCCGGAGGGACTTAACTATGGCTACACCTTC.

The CDR3 protein is CASSLPGMRYDLQETQYF. Written as DNA, the CDR3 is TGCGCCAGCAGCTTGCCCGGGATGCGATATGACCTTCAAGAGACCCAGTACTTC. The rearrangement uses TRBV5-1 and TRBJ2-5, with a possible D match to TRBD2 (5 bases). This CDR3 comprises 18 residues. V was shortened by 1 base and J by 2 bases, with 21 bases between the two germline ends. Germline CDR1 and CDR2: SGHRS and YFSETQ.

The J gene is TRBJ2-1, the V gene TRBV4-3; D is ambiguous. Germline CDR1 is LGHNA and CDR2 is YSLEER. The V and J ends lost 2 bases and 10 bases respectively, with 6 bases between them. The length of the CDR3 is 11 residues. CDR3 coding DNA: TGCGCCAGCAGCCAATGTTGGGAGCAGTTCTTC. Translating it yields CASSQCWEQFF.

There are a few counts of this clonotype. The CDR3 loop reads CSVPTTSSYEQYF. The CDR3 coding sequence is TGCAGTGTTCCGACTACCTCGAGCTACGAGCAGTACTTC. The chain carries TRBV20-1 and TRBJ2-7; D is perhaps TRBD2 (5 bases). This CDR3 is 13 amino acids long. The V gene lost 7 bases and the J gene lost 3 bases, with 16 bases spanning the gap. CDR1 and CDR2 from the germline V gene are DFQATT and SNEGSKA (reference sequence).

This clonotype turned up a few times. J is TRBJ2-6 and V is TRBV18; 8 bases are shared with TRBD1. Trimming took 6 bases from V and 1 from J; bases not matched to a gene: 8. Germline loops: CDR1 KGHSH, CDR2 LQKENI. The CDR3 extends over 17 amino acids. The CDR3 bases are TGTGCCAGCTCCCCAGACAGGGGAAGGTCTGGGGCCAACGTCCTGACTTTC. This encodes CASSPDRGRSGANVLTF.

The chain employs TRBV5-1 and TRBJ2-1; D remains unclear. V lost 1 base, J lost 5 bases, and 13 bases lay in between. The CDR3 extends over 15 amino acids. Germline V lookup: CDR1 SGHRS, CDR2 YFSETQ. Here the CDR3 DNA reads TGCGCCAGCAGCTTGAGCCAGGTTGGGCACAATGAGCAGTTCTTC. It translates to CASSLSQVGHNEQFF.

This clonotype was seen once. CDR3 in amino acids: CASSYSNDLGGTQYF. CDR3 DNA sequence: TGTGCCAGCAGTTACTCGAACGACCTCGGAGGGACCCAGTACTTC. This chain uses TRBV6-6 with TRBJ2-5; D perhaps matches TRBD2 (5 bases). Trimming took off 0 bases at V and 7 bases at J, with 15 bases between the two ends. Germline V gene data show CDR1 as MNHNY and CDR2 as SVGAGI (reference sequence). This CDR3 spans 15 amino acids.

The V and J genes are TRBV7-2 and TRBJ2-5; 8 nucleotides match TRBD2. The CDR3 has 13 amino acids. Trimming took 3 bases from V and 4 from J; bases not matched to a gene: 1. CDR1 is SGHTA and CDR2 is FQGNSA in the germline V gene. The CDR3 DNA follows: TGTGCCAGCAGCTTGGGGACTAGAGAGACCCAGTACTTC. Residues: CASSLGTRETQYF.

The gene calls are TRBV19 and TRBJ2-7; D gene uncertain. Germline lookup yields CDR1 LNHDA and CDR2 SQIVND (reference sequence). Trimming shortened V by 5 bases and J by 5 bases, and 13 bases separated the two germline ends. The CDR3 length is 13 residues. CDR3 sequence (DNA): TGTGCCAGTAGTTCTCGCCCACTGGACGAGCAGTACTTC. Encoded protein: CASSSRPLDEQYF.

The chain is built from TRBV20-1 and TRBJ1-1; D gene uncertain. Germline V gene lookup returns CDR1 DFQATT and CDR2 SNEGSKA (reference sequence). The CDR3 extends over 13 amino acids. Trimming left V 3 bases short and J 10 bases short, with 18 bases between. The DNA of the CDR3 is TGCAGTGCTAGTCTCGGGTCTGAAGGAATAGCTTTCTTT. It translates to CSASLGSEGIAFF.

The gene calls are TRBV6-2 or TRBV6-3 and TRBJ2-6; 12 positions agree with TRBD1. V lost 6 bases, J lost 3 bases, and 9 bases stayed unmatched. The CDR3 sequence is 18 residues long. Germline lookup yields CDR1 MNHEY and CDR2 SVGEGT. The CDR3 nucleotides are TGTGCCAGCAGCCTCCGGGACAGGGGGCGGAGTGGGGCCAACGTCCTGACTTTC. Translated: CASSLRDRGRSGANVLTF.

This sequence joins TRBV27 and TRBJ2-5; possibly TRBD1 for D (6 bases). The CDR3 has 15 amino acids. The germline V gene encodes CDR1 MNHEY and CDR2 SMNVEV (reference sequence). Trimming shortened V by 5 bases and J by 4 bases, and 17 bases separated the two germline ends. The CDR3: CASSAFQGIGETQYF. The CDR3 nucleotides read TGTGCCAGCAGTGCCTTTCAGGGGATTGGAGAGACCCAGTACTTC.

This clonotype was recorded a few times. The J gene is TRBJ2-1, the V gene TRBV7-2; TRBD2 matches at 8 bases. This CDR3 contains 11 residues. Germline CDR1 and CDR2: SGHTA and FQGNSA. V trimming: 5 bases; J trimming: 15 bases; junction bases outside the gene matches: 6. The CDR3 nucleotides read TGTGCCAGCAGCCTGCGGGGGGATGTGTTCTTC. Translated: CASSLRGDVFF.

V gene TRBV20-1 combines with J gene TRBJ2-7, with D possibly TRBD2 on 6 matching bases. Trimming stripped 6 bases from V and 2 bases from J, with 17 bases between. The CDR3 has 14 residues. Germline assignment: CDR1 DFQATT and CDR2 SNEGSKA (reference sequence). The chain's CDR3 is CSARWAGKPYEQYF. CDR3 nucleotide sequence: TGCAGTGCGAGATGGGCGGGGAAGCCCTACGAGCAGTACTTC.

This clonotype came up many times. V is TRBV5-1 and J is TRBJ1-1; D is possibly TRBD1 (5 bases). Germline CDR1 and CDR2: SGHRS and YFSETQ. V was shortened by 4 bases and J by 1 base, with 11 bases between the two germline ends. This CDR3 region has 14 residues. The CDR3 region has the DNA TGCGCCAGCAGCCCACCCGACAGGAACACTGAAGCTTTCTTT. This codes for CASSPPDRNTEAFF.

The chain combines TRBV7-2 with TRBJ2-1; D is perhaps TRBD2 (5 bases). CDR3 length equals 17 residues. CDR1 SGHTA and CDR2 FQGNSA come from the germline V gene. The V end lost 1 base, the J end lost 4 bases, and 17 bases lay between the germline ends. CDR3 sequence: CASSLVGRASGYNEQFF. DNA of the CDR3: TGTGCCAGCAGCTTAGTGGGAAGGGCTTCGGGGTACAATGAGCAGTTCTTC.